The rows below give T cell receptor beta chains drawn from one sample of a study of CD8 T cells in ankylosing spondylitis. MiXCR, run by TCRdb on the 5' RACE reads, gives a single entry per CDR3 protein. The table shows 450,000 or so distinct CDR3 sequences, with 25% to 30% occurring only once. The source material was blood, either unsorted or a sorted T cell fraction (not recorded which). Receptors originate from a male donor with ankylosing spondylitis. The conserved cysteine and the conserved F or W are not part of the CDR3 here. Size values are once, few and many counts, or a class for expanded clones, and some rows have none.

size,J,V,CDR3
NA,TRBJ2-1,TRBV27,ASSPGLAGGLHEQF
few,TRBJ1-1,TRBV5-1,ASSNRTGGSTEAF
NA,TRBJ2-1,TRBV12-3/TRBV12-4,ASSPSSGLAGVSYNEQF
NA,TRBJ2-5,TRBV2,ASLASGRETQY
NA,TRBJ1-1,TRBV7-8,ASRQDRATEAF
few,TRBJ2-2,TRBV20-1,SARGQSGTGELF
NA,TRBJ1-1,TRBV12-3/TRBV12-4,ASSLGTGGFTEAF
NA,TRBJ2-5,TRBV7-9,ASSRGDNQKTQY
NA,TRBJ2-1,TRBV5-6,ASTSTSGSLEQF
few,TRBJ2-7,TRBV3-1,ASSQGLWTGYYEQY
NA,TRBJ1-3,TRBV29-1,SVEFHRGSGNTIY
many,TRBJ1-1,TRBV18,ASSPASEEAF
once,TRBJ1-2,TRBV5-6,AGHIGNYGYT
NA,TRBJ2-1,TRBV20-1,SGRPGIYNEQF
NA,TRBJ1-2,TRBV10-2,ASRGDRGGYT
few,TRBJ2-2,TRBV7-9,ASTLERGQVDTGELF
NA,TRBJ2-5,TRBV11-2,ASSPDRETQY
few,TRBJ2-5,TRBV24-1,ATSDFSSGKETQY
NA,TRBJ1-5,TRBV29-1,SVGAGGEGNQPQH
many,TRBJ2-2,TRBV20-1,SASRSGEDTGELF
few,TRBJ1-1,TRBV5-1,ASSLMDSTTEAF
NA,TRBJ1-1,TRBV20-1,SARDRRTGVTEAF
NA,TRBJ1-1,TRBV20-1,SARYSMNTEAF
NA,TRBJ2-2,TRBV11-2,ASSPGLAGEVNTGELF
NA,TRBJ2-1,TRBV20-1,SASRTRLENEQF
few,TRBJ2-3,TRBV18,ASSPEGSTDTQY
few,TRBJ2-1,TRBV11-2,ASSLNLASGGEF
NA,TRBJ1-1,TRBV20-1,SASLDLNTEAF
NA,TRBJ1-2,TRBV6-5,ASSSSGGGYGYT
NA,TRBJ2-2,TRBV12-3/TRBV12-4,ASSFSLGSGELF
NA,TRBJ1-4,TRBV15,ATSNPGEGNEKLF
few,TRBJ1-1,TRBV20-1,SARGDSPNTEAF
NA,TRBJ1-5,TRBV6-1,ASRTSGEGQPQH
few,TRBJ2-1,TRBV5-1,ASSLDRDVYNEQF
few,TRBJ2-1,TRBV5-1,ASSLKLAGVNEQF
few,TRBJ2-1,TRBV29-1,SVPQKGLAGEGGYNEQF
NA,TRBJ1-1,TRBV5-1,ASSRSNTEAF
NA,TRBJ2-1,TRBV9,ASSPERGRNEQF
NA,TRBJ2-4,TRBV5-1,ASSLGGQGDIQY
NA,TRBJ1-3,TRBV6-5,ASSYNGRLDGNTIY
NA,TRBJ2-1,TRBV12-3/TRBV12-4,ASTPDRGRHGEQF
NA,TRBJ2-1,TRBV12-5,ASGLVNYNEQF
NA,TRBJ1-5,TRBV30,AQGVGNQPQH
few,TRBJ2-1,TRBV7-9,ASSAITSPYNEQF
NA,TRBJ2-1,TRBV6-1,ASREPGTGRYNEQF
NA,TRBJ2-1,TRBV20-1,SARRTSGRTGIEQF
NA,TRBJ1-5,TRBV14,ASSQEIDQPQH
few,TRBJ2-1,TRBV6-2/TRBV6-3,ASTPSAANEQF
NA,TRBJ2-7,TRBV20-1,SATSGTGFYEQY
NA,TRBJ2-1,TRBV6-2/TRBV6-3,ASSSLIEQF
NA,TRBJ2-5,TRBV20-1,SARGGAGETQY
NA,TRBJ2-1,TRBV18,ASSPTGPTGDEQF
NA,TRBJ1-2,TRBV27,ASSLIRRGQGYGYT
NA,TRBJ2-1,TRBV29-1,SVKGLAGEGEQF